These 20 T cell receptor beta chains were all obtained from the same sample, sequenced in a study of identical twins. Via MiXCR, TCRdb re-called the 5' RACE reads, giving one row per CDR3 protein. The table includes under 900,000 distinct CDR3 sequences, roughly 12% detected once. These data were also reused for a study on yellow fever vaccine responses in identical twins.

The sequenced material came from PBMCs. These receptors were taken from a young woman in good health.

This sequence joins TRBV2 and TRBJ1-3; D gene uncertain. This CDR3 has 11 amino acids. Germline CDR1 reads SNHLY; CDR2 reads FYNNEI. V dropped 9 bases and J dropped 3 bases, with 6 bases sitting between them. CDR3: CARAFGNTIYF. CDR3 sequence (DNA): TGTGCCAGGGCGTTTGGAAACACCATATATTTT. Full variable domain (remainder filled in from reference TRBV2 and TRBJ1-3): EPEVTQTPSHQVTQMGQEVILRCVPISNHLYFYWYRQILGQKVEFLVSFYNNEISEKSEIFDDQFSVERPDGSNFTLKIRSTKLEDSAMYFCARAFGNTIYFGEGSWLTVV.

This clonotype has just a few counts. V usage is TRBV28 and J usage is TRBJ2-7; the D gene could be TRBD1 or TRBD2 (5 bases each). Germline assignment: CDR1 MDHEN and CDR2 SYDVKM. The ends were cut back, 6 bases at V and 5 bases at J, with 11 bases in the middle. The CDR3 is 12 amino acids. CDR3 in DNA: TGTGCCAGCAGGGTGGGGGTTCACGAGCAGTACTTC. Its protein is CASRVGVHEQYF.

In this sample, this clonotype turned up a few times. The CDR3, as DNA: TGTGCCACCACCCAGTCGGGGACCACCCAAGAGACCCAGTACTTC. It translates to CATTQSGTTQETQYF. The chain uses TRBV15 and TRBJ2-5; D is possibly TRBD1 or TRBD2 (5 bases each). The V end was cut by 7 bases, the J end by 1 base, with 16 bases between. CDR1 is LNHNV and CDR2 is YYDKDF in the germline V gene (reference sequence). The CDR3 runs 15 residues.

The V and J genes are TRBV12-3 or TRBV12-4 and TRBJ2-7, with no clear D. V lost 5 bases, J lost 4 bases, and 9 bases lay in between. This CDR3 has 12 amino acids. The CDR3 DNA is TGTGCCAGCAGTGCATTCGGGTACGAGCAGTACTTC. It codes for CASSAFGYEQYF.

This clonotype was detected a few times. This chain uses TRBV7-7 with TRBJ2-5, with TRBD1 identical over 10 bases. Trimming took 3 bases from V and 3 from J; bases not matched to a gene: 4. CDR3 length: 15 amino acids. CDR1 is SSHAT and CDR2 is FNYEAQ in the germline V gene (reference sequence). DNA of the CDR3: TGTGCCAGCAGCTTGGGACAGGGGCCAGAAGAGACCCAGTACTTC. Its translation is CASSLGQGPEETQYF.

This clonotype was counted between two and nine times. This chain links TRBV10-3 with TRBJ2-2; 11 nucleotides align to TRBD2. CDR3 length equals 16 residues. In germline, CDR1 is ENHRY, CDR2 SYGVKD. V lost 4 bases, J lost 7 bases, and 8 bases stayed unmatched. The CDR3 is CAISAELAGAYGELFF. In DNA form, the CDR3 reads TGTGCCATCAGTGCGGAACTAGCGGGAGCCTACGGGGAGCTGTTTTTT.

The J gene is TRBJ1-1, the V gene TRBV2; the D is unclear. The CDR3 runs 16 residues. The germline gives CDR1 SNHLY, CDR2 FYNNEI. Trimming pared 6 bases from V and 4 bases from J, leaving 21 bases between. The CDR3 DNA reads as TGTGCCAGCAGGGAAACTTACAGCCCGGGAGTCACTGAAGCTTTCTTT. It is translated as CASRETYSPGVTEAFF.

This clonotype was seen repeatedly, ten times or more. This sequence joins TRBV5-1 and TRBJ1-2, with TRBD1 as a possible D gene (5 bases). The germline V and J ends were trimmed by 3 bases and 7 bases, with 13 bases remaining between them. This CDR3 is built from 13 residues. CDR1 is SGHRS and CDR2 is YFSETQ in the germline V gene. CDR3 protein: CASSSEGRGGYTF. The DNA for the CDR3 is TGCGCCAGCAGCTCAGAGGGGCGTGGTGGCTACACCTTC.

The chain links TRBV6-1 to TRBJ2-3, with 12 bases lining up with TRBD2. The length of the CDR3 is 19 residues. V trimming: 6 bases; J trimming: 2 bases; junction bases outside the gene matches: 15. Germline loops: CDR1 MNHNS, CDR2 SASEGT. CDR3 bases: TGTGCCAGCAGGAAACAGGGGATGCTAGCGGGGGGGATCACAGATACGCAGTATTTT. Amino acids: CASRKQGMLAGGITDTQYF.

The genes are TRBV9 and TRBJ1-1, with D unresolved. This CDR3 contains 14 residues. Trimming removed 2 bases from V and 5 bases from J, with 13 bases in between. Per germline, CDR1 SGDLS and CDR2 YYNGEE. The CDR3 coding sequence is TGTGCCAGCAGCGTTCTTGAGGGAGGGACTGAAGCTTTCTTT. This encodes CASSVLEGGTEAFF.

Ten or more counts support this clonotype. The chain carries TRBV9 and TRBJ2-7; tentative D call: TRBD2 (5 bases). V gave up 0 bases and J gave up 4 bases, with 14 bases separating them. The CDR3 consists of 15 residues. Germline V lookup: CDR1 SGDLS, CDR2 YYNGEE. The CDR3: CASSVVEAALYEQYF. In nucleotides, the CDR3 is TGTGCCAGCAGCGTAGTAGAAGCGGCACTTTACGAGCAGTACTTC.

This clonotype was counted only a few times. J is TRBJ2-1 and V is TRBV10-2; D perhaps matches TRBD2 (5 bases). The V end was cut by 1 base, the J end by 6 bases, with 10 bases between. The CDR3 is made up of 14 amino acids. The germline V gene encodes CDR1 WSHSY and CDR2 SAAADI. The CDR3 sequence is CASSEFRSVNEQFF. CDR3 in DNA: TGCGCCAGCAGTGAGTTTCGTAGCGTCAATGAGCAGTTCTTC.

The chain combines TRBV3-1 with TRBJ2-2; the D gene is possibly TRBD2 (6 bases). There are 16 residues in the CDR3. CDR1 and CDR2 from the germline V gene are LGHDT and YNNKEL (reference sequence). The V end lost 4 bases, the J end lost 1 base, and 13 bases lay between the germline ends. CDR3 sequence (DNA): TGTGCCAGCAGCCCCGTGGCCGGGGGGAACACCGGGGAGCTGTTTTTT. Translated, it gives CASSPVAGGNTGELFF.

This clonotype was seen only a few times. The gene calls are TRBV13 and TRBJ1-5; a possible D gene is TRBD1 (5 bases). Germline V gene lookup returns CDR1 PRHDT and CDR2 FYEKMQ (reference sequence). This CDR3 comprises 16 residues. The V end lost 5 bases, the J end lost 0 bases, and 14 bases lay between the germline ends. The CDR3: CASSLKGAVSNQPQHF. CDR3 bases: TGTGCCAGCAGCCTTAAAGGGGCCGTTAGCAATCAGCCCCAGCATTTT.

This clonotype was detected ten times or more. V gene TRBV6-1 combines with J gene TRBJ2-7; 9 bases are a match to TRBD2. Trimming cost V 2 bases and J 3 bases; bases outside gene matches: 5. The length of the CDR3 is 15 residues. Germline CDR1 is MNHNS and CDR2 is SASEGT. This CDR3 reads CASSEWLAGNYEQYV. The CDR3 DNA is TGTGCCAGCAGTGAATGGCTAGCGGGAAACTACGAGCAGTACGTC.

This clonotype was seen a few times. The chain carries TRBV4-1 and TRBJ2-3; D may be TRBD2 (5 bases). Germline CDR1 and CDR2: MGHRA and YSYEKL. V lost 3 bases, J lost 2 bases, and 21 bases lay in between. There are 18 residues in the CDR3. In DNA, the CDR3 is TGCGCCAGCAGCCACCCCCCGGGCGGGTACGAAGTCACAGATACGCAGTATTTT. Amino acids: CASSHPPGGYEVTDTQYF.

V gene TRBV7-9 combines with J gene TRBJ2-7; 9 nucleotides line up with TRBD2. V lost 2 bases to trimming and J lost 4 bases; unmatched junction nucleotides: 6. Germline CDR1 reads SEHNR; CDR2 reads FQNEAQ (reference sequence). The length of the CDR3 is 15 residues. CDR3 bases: TGTGCCAGCAGCTTACCGGCTAGCGGGACTTACGAGCAGTACTTC. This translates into CASSLPASGTYEQYF.

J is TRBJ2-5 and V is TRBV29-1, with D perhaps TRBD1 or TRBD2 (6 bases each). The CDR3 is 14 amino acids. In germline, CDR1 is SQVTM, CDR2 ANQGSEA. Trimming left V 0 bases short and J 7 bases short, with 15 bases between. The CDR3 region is CSVEDPRGGRTQYF. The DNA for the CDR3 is TGCAGCGTTGAAGATCCCAGGGGAGGAAGGACCCAGTACTTC.

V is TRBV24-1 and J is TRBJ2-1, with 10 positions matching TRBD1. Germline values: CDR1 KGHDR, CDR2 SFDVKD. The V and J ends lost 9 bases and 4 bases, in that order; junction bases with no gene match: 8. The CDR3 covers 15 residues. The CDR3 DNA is TGTGCCACCGCAAGAGGGGACAGGGGATACAATGAGCAGTTCTTC. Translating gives CATARGDRGYNEQFF.

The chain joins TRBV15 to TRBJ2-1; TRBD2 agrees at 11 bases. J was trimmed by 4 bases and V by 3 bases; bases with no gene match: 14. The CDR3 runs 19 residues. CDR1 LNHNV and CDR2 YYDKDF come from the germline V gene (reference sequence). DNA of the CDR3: TGTGCCACCAGCAGGGGGGGGCTAGCGGGAGGTCTGGGATACAATGAGCAGTTCTTC. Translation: CATSRGGLAGGLGYNEQFF. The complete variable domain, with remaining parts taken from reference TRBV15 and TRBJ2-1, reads DAMVIQNPRYQVTQFGKPVTLSCSQTLNHNVMYWYQQKSSQAPKLLFHYYDKDFNNEADTPDNFQSRRPNTSFCFLDIRSPGLGDTAMYLCATSRGGLAGGLGYNEQFFGPGTRLTVL.